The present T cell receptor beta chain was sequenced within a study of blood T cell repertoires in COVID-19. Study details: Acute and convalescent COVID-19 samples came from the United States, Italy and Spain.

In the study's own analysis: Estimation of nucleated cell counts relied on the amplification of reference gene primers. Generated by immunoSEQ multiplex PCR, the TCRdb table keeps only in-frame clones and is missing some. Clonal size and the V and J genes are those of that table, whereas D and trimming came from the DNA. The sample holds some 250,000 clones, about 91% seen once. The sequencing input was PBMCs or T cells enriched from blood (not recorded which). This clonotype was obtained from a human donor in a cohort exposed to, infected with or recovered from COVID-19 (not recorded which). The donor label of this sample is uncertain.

CDR3 region: CATGAGGQNEQFF. The CDR3 nucleotides are TGTGCCACCGGAGCGGGGGGCCAAAATGAGCAGTTCTTC. The chain recombines TRBV24-1 with TRBJ2-1; 9 bases are shared with TRBD2. V was clipped by 9 bases and J by 7 bases; unmatched bases: 6. This CDR3 is built from 13 residues. Germline assignment: CDR1 KGHDR and CDR2 SFDVKD.